This entry is about one TCR beta chain. Trimming pared 0 bases from V and 2 bases from J, leaving 9 bases between. The CDR3 extends over 16 amino acids. Germline assignment: CDR1 SGHNT and CDR2 YYREEE (reference sequence). The data were obtained in a study of blood T cell repertoires in COVID-19. For the study at large: Samples representing acute and convalescent COVID-19 were sourced from the United States, Italy and Spain. The cDNA or gDNA used as material had been derived from T cells, B-cell-depleted T cells, or PBMCs.

How the authors handled the data: Nucleated cell number was recorded as an estimate derived from reference gene primer amplification. TCRdb keeps only in-frame clones here, not all; method: immunoSEQ multiplex PCR. Clone size and V and J calls were adopted from that table, with D and trimming inferred from the DNA. The sample lists 250,000 to 300,000 clones; about nine tenths were seen once. The TCR sequence derives from a man aged 50 to 60 with acute or convalescent COVID-19. The chain joins TRBV5-4 to TRBJ2-6, with D possibly being TRBD2 (6 bases). Sequenced sample: peripheral blood. The CDR3 reads CASSLGGVPGANVLTF. DNA of the CDR3: TGTGCCAGCAGCTTGGGGGGGGTGCCTGGGGCCAACGTCCTGACTTTC.